The present T cell receptor beta chain was sequenced within a study of blood T cell repertoires in COVID-19. About the research overall: The United States, Italy and Spain provided the acute and convalescent COVID-19 samples.

Original processing methods: Nucleated cell number was recorded as an estimate derived from reference gene primer amplification. Some clones are missing from TCRdb's copy, which holds only in-frame ones; the method was immunoSEQ multiplex PCR. V, J and clone size are taken as reported in that table, and D and trimming were inferred from the DNA itself. The table includes roughly 170,000 clones, about three quarters detected once. Trimming shortened V by 9 bases and J by 4 bases, and 6 bases separated the two germline ends. This CDR3 contains 11 residues. The V gene's germline CDR1 is KGHDR and CDR2 SFDVKD.

V gene TRBV24-1 combines with J gene TRBJ2-1; D unresolved. The source of this sequence is a woman aged 70-85 years with acute or convalescent COVID-19. The sample taken for sequencing was peripheral blood. CDR3 region: CATEAYNEQFF. The CDR3 nucleotides are TGTGCCACCGAAGCTTACAATGAGCAGTTCTTC.